This T cell receptor beta chain was observed in a study of blood T cell repertoires in COVID-19. TCRdb's table, derived via immunoSEQ multiplex PCR, lists solely in-frame clones and lacks some. The table records around 30,000 clones, around 86% of them present only once. CDR3 size: 12 residues. The V gene end was trimmed by 6 bases and the J gene end by 6 bases; junction bases not matched to a gene: 4. CDR1 is MNHNY, CDR2 SVGAGI, per germline (reference sequence). The sequencing input was peripheral blood. The rearrangement uses TRBV6-6 and TRBJ2-7; 8 bases agree with TRBD1. The source is a man in his sixties with active COVID-19. CDR3 in amino acids: CASSRDRGEQYF. The DNA for the CDR3 is TGTGCCAGCAGCCGTGACAGGGGCGAGCAGTACTTC.